The T cell receptor beta chain described here comes from a study of neurological immune-mediated disorders. General observations from the study: On phylogenetic grouping, the repertoires of 18 of 34 multiple sclerosis patients fell within one related-CDR3 cluster, constituting a possible signature.

The time point here: longitudinal time-point 3. The cDNA was synthesized by means of template-switch 5'RACE, which was carried out with 10-nucleotide random UMIs. MiXCR, applied by TCRdb to the 5' RACE reads, yields one record per CDR3 protein. This sample has about 84,000 distinct CDR3 sequences, with around 4.5% found just once. In its sample, this clonotype was seen many times. The antigen is undetermined. The CDR3 runs 15 residues. The junction had 9 bases not matched to a gene; V was cut back by 3 bases and J by 8 bases. CDR1 is SGDLS, CDR2 YYNGEE, per germline. The sample consisted of PBMCs. The genes are TRBV9 and TRBJ2-1; TRBD1 aligns across 9 bases. The receptor comes from a woman aged 55-69 years with multiple sclerosis. CDR3 in DNA: TGTGCCAGCAGCGCCACAGGGGGCCTGAGCCATGAGCAGTTCTTC. Translation gives CASSATGGLSHEQFF.